Shown below are 24 T cell receptor beta chains from a single sample sequenced in a study of regulatory T cells in long-lasting Graves disease. Relying on iRepertoire HTBI primers and Arm-PCR of CDR3 regions, the team built TCR beta libraries. TCRdb re-called the multiplex PCR reads with MiXCR, one entry per CDR3 protein. The table shows approximately 470,000 distinct CDR3 sequences, with around 15% occurring only once. Time point noted: newly diagnosed GD, antithyroid drugs for less than 3 months. The TCR library was prepared using RNA isolated from PBMCs. These data also formed part of another study, on T cells in Graves' hyperthyroidism and ophthalmopathy.

The sample consisted of peripheral blood mononuclear cells (PBMCs), taken at new diagnosis, from a patient treated with antithyroid drugs. The receptors here all came from a man aged 35 to 55 with Graves disease.

This clonotype was counted between two and nine times. The J gene is TRBJ2-7, the V gene TRBV28; 8 bases map to TRBD1. The V gene end was trimmed by 5 bases and the J gene end by 6 bases; junction bases not matched to a gene: 12. Germline CDR1 reads MDHEN; CDR2 reads SYDVKM. CDR3 length: 15 amino acids. CDR3 DNA: TGTGCCAGCAGTACACCGACAGGGGTTGGATCCGAGCAGTACTTC. It yields the protein CASSTPTGVGSEQYF.

This clonotype was recorded many times. The chain is built from TRBV5-5 and TRBJ2-2, with D unresolved. CDR3 size: 13 residues. Germline CDR1 SGHKS, CDR2 YYEKEE (reference sequence). With 1 base removed from V and 5 bases from J, the gap between germline ends came to 6 bases. CDR3 protein: CASSLMSTGELFF. DNA for the CDR3: TGTGCCAGCAGCTTGATGTCGACCGGGGAGCTGTTTTTT.

Comments on this clonotype: Mismatch with germline at one junction end may stem from a read error. V usage is TRBV6-1 and J usage is TRBJ2-2; TRBD2 might be the D (6 bases). The CDR3 covers 15 residues. The V gene's germline CDR1 is MNHNS and CDR2 SASEGT. CDR3 protein: CASSEPGQNTGGLFF. For the CDR3, the DNA is TGTGCCAGCAGTGAACCGGGGCAGAACACCGGGGGGCTGTTTTTT.

This clonotype has a handful of counts. The gene calls are TRBV6-2 or TRBV6-3 and TRBJ2-1; 12 bases fit TRBD2. Germline CDR1 reads MNHEY; CDR2 reads SVGEGT. The length of the CDR3 is 17 residues. V lost 2 bases, J lost 6 bases, and 8 bases stayed unmatched. The CDR3 DNA follows: TGTGCCAGCAGTTACGGACGGTCTAGCGGGAGGGTCAATGAGCAGTTCTTC. It yields the protein CASSYGRSSGRVNEQFF.

This chain joins TRBV29-1 and TRBJ1-5, with D perhaps matching TRBD1 (5 bases). Per the germline V gene, CDR1 is SQVTM and CDR2 is ANQGSEA. The CDR3 extends over 13 amino acids. Trimming shortened V by 5 bases and J by 6 bases, and 14 bases separated the two germline ends. The CDR3 DNA reads as TGCAGCGTTAACCAGGGTGGGGGTCAGCCCCAGCATTTT. Translated, it gives CSVNQGGGQPQHF.

The table lists this clonotype with a few counts. Since a much larger clone is just one base distant, this may be a read error. The J gene is TRBJ2-2, the V gene TRBV7-3, with unresolved D. Trimming shortened V by 5 bases and J by 2 bases, and 12 bases separated the two germline ends. Germline CDR1 reads SGHTA; CDR2 reads FQGTGA. The CDR3 runs to 15 residues. The CDR3 spells CASSQDLINTGELFF. The CDR3 coding sequence is TGTGCCAGCAGCCAAGATTTGATTAACACCGGGGAGCTGTTTTTT.

This clonotype has ten or more counts. V gene TRBV27 combines with J gene TRBJ2-7, with D unclear. Trimming took 0 bases from V and 0 from J, leaving 9 bases between them. The CDR3 loop spans 15 amino acids. The V gene's germline CDR1 is MNHEY and CDR2 SMNVEV (reference sequence). The CDR3 loop is CASSLSRLSSYEQYF. In DNA form, the CDR3 reads TGTGCCAGCAGTTTATCGAGACTGAGCTCCTACGAGCAGTACTTC.

This clonotype was seen ten or more times. The gene calls are TRBV5-1 and TRBJ2-3; possibly TRBD1 for D (6 bases). CDR3 length: 14 residues. V gave up 0 bases and J gave up 6 bases, with 11 bases separating them. Looked up from germline, CDR1 is SGHRS and CDR2 is YFSETQ. The CDR3 loop is CASSLVQGKDTQYF. For the CDR3, the DNA is TGCGCCAGCAGCTTGGTACAGGGAAAGGATACGCAGTATTTT.

This clonotype was counted many times. The V and J genes are TRBV14 and TRBJ2-1; 8 positions agree with TRBD2. Germline-derived CDR1 and CDR2 are SGHDN and FVKESK. The CDR3 has 16 residues. V trimming: 2 bases; J trimming: 7 bases; junction bases outside the gene matches: 10. CDR3 sequence: CASSQLGLATQNEQFF. CDR3 DNA sequence: TGTGCCAGCAGCCAACTCGGACTAGCAACTCAGAATGAGCAGTTCTTC.

The rearrangement joins TRBV2 to TRBJ2-7; D unresolved. With 4 bases removed from V and 5 bases from J, the gap between germline ends came to 9 bases. The germline CDR1 and CDR2 sequences are SNHLY and FYNNEI. This CDR3 is built from 12 residues. The CDR3 sequence: CASSGRFDEQYF. CDR3 DNA sequence: TGTGCCAGCAGTGGGCGGTTCGACGAGCAGTACTTC.

Written as DNA, the CDR3 is TGCAGCCCCGGGACTAGCGGGAGACAGACCCAGTACTTC. Its protein product is CSPGTSGRQTQYF. The chain joins TRBV20-1 to TRBJ2-5, with 14 bases fitting TRBD2. Germline assignment: CDR1 DFQATT and CDR2 SNEGSKA (reference sequence). The CDR3 covers 13 residues.

This clonotype was picked up many times. This sequence joins TRBV5-1 and TRBJ1-2, with TRBD1 matching 10 bases. The CDR3 sequence is 16 residues long. V dropped 4 bases and J dropped 2; count of bases not matched to a gene: 8. Germline V gene lookup returns CDR1 SGHRS and CDR2 YFSETQ. DNA for the CDR3: TGCGCCAGCAGCCGACCCGGGGACAGGGGAAACTATGGCTACACCTTC. This gives the protein CASSRPGDRGNYGYTF.

This clonotype was observed a handful of times. This chain uses TRBV11-2 with TRBJ2-4; 13 positions agree with TRBD2. With V trimmed by 6 bases and J by 2 bases, 4 bases remained unmatched. Germline CDR1 and CDR2: SGHAT and FQNNGV. The CDR3 contains 16 residues. The CDR3 nucleotides are TGTGCCAGCAGGCGGACTAGCGGGAGTTCCAAAAACATTCAGTACTTC. It yields the protein CASRRTSGSSKNIQYF.

This clonotype was observed many times. The chain links TRBV11-1 to TRBJ2-1; D is possibly TRBD1 (5 bases). The CDR3 is made up of 15 amino acids. V lost 3 bases to trimming and J lost 4 bases, with 13 bases between them. From germline, CDR1 is SGHAT and CDR2 FQDESV (reference sequence). The CDR3 is CASSFNQGPYNEQFF. The DNA of the CDR3 is TGTGCCAGCAGCTTCAACCAGGGCCCTTACAATGAGCAGTTCTTC.

In this sample, this clonotype turned up many times. This chain connects TRBV5-1 to TRBJ2-1; 7 bases are shared with TRBD2. V lost 5 bases to trimming and J lost 3 bases; unmatched junction nucleotides: 5. Germline-derived CDR1 and CDR2 are SGHRS and YFSETQ. The CDR3 loop spans 14 amino acids. CDR3 in DNA: TGCGCCAGCAGGACCGGGACTAACTACAATGAGCAGTTCTTC. Residues: CASRTGTNYNEQFF.

This clonotype was recorded at least ten times. The gene calls are TRBV6-5 and TRBJ2-3; D perhaps matches TRBD1 (7 bases). The CDR3 has 16 residues. Deletions cut 0 bases from V and 5 bases from J, with 15 bases between. Germline V gives CDR1 MNHEY, CDR2 SVGAGI. Here the CDR3 DNA reads TGTGCCAGCAGTTACTCGACGGCAGGGGGAGGAGATACGCAGTATTTT. Translated: CASSYSTAGGGDTQYF.

There are a few counts of this clonotype. The junction does not match germline at one end; this may be a read error. CDR3 DNA sequence: TGTGCCAGCGGCTTAGTTGGGGCAGATACGCAGTATTTT. Protein product: CASGLVGADTQYF. J is TRBJ2-3 and V is TRBV11-2; D unresolved. The CDR3 has 13 amino acids. Germline CDR1 SGHAT, CDR2 FQNNGV.

This chain connects TRBV3-1 to TRBJ2-7, with no clear D. Trimming pared 1 base from V and 6 bases from J, leaving 7 bases between. The CDR3 covers 12 residues. The V gene's germline CDR1 is LGHDT and CDR2 YNNKEL (reference sequence). DNA of the CDR3: TGTGCCAGCAGCCAAGTCGAGCGCGAGCAGTACTTC. The encoded protein is CASSQVEREQYF.

This chain connects TRBV29-1 to TRBJ2-1; TRBD2 matches at 7 bases. Germline lookup yields CDR1 SQVTM and CDR2 ANQGSEA. The length of the CDR3 is 13 residues. The CDR3 DNA is TGCAGAGTTCAGGCTAGCCGGGGGGATGAGCAGTTCTTC. Translated, it gives CRVQASRGDEQFF.

The chain has TRBV27 and TRBJ2-7; TRBD1 might be the D (5 bases). Trimming shortened V by 6 bases and J by 3 bases, and 18 bases separated the two germline ends. Germline CDR1 is MNHEY and CDR2 is SMNVEV (reference sequence). This CDR3 has 15 amino acids. CDR3 sequence reads: CASRLTAGLIYEQYF. The CDR3 nucleotides are TGTGCCAGCAGATTGACGGCAGGGTTGATCTACGAGCAGTACTTC.

The genes are TRBV6-2 or TRBV6-3 and TRBJ1-6; D is unresolved. V lost 2 bases and J 5 bases, leaving 10 bases between the germline ends. Germline CDR1 reads MNHEY; CDR2 reads SVGEGT. CDR3 length equals 15 residues. The CDR3 region has the DNA TGTGCCAGCAGTTACGGTCGGTGGGATAATTCACCCCTCCACTTT. Translated, it gives CASSYGRWDNSPLHF.

V is TRBV30 and J is TRBJ2-1; 7 nucleotides line up with TRBD1. The CDR3 spans 14 residues. Trimming took 4 bases from V and 5 from J; bases not matched to a gene: 8. CDR1 and CDR2 from the germline V gene are GTSNPN and SVGIG (reference sequence). CDR3 sequence reads: CAWKHGTAHNEQFF. DNA of the CDR3: TGTGCCTGGAAACACGGGACAGCCCACAATGAGCAGTTCTTC.

This clonotype appeared many times. The rearrangement joins TRBV24-1 to TRBJ2-5, with 10 bases that match TRBD1. Germline loops: CDR1 KGHDR, CDR2 SFDVKD. The CDR3 has 15 residues. The trim removed 5 bases at V and 4 bases at J, leaving 6 bases unmatched. The CDR3 loop reads CATSGRQGARETQYF. As DNA, the CDR3 is TGTGCCACCAGTGGGAGACAGGGGGCGCGAGAGACCCAGTACTTC.

This clonotype showed up just a few times. J is TRBJ2-1 and V is TRBV3-1, with 10 bases matching TRBD2. The CDR3 spans 19 residues. CDR1 is LGHDT and CDR2 is YNNKEL in the germline V gene (reference sequence). Unmatched junction bases numbered 9, after V lost 0 bases and J lost 1 base. The CDR3 loop reads CASSQDGQLAGSSYNEQFF. CDR3 sequence (DNA): TGTGCCAGCAGCCAAGATGGGCAACTAGCGGGGTCATCCTACAATGAGCAGTTCTTC.